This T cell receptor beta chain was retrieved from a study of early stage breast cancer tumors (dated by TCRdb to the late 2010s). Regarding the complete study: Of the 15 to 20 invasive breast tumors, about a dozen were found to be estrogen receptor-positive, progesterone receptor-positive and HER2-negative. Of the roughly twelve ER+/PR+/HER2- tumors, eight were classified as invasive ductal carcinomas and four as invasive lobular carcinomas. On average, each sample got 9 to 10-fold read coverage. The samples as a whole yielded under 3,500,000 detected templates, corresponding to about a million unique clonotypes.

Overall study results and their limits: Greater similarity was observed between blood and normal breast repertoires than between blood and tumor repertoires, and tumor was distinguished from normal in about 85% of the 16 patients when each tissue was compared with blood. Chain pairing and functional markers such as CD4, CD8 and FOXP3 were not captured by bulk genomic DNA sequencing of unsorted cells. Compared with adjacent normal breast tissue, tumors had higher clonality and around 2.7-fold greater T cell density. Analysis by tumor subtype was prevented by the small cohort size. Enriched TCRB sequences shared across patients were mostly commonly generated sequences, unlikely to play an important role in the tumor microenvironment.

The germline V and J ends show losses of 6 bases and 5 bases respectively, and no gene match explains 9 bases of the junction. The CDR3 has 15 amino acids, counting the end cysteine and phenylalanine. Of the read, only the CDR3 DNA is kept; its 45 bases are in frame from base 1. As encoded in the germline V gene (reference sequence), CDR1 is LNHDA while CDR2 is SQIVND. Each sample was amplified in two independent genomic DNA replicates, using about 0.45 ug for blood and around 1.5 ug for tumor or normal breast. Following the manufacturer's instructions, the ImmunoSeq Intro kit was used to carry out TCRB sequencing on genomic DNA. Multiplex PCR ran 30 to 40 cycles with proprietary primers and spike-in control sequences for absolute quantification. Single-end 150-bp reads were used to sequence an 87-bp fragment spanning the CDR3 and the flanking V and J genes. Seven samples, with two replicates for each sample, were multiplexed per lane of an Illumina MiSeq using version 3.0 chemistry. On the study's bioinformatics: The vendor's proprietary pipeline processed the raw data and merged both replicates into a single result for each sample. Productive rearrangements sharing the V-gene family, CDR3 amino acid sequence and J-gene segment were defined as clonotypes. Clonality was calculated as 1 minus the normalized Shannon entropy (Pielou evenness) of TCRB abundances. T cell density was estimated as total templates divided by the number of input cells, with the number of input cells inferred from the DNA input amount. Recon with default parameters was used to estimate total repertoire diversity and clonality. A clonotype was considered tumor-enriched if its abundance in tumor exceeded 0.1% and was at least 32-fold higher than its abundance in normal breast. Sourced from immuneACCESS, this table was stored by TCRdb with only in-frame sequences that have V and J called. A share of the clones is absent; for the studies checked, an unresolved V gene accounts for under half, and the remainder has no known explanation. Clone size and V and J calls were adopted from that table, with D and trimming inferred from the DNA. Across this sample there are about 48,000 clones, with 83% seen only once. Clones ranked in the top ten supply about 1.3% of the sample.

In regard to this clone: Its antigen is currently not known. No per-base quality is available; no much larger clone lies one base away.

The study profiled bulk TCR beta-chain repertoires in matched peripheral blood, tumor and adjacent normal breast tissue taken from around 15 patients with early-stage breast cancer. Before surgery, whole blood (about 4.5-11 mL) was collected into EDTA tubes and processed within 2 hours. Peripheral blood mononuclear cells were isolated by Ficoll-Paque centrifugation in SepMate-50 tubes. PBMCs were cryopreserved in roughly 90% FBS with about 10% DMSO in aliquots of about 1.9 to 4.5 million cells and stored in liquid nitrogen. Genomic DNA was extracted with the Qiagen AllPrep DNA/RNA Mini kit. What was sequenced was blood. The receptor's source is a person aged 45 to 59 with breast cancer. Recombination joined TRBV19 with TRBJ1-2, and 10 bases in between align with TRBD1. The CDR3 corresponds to CASRDGQGGLYGYTF. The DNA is TGTGCCAGTAGAGACGGACAGGGGGGATTATATGGCTACACCTTC.